This T cell receptor (beta chain) was captured by sequencing in a study of shared clonotypes between healthy human individuals. This CDR3 has 15 amino acids. Germline CDR1 reads SQVTM; CDR2 reads ANQGSEA. The V end lost 0 bases, the J end lost 2 bases, and 11 bases lay between the germline ends. General study results and limits: In having few donors, the study represented limited genetic and exposure-history diversity. Generally, naive subsets came out with larger estimated richness than memory subsets. Non-shared clonotypes had lower generation probabilities than those shared by all four donors.

To note about this clone: Its antigen is unidentified.

Positively selected for CCR7, the CD45RO-negative cells used as naive CD8 cells excluded terminally differentiated effector memory CD45RA+ cells. Nashville, Tennessee was home to all donors, each a Caucasian adult. Some clones are missing from TCRdb's copy, which holds only in-frame ones; the method was immunoSEQ multiplex PCR. The top ten hold about 1.1% of the sample, which has 2 million to 2.5 million clones, about 95% seen once. This TCR was sampled from a man younger than 35 in good health. The J gene is TRBJ1-3, the V gene TRBV29-1; no reliable D call. Sequencing input: naive CD8+ T cells sorted from blood. CDR3 sequence (DNA): TGCAGCGTTGAAGATGAAGCGCAGCCTGGAAACACCATATATTTT. The encoded protein is CSVEDEAQPGNTIYF.